The 30 T cell receptor beta chains below all came from one sample that was sequenced in a study of tissue T cells after allogeneic stem cell transplantation. Sequencing was performed with immunoSEQ multiplex PCR; in TCRdb, only in-frame clones are kept and a portion is missing. The data hold tens of thousands of clones, with over 55% observed a single time. The specimen was spleen. Source of these receptors: a female BALB/c mouse in good health. Strain haplotype (MHC): H2-d.

A note on this clone: The gene symbols are mouse symbols. The CDR3 end is not reached by the read, which stops 1 residue before it; the germline J gene fills it in. V usage is TRBV29 and J usage is TRBJ2-5, with D unresolved. V was shortened by 3 bases and J by 6 bases, with 1 base between the two germline ends. This CDR3 has 10 amino acids. CDR1 is MSHET and CDR2 is SYDVDS in the germline V gene. The CDR3 loop is CASSLDTQYF. Partial CDR3 DNA: TGTGCTAGCAGTTTGGACACCCAGTAC.

Concerning this clone itself: These gene names are mouse names. The read comes to an end 1 residue before the CDR3 does, leaving the germline J gene to fill in the end. V gene TRBV29 combines with J gene TRBJ2-5; D call uncertain. Trimming left V 0 bases short and J 1 base short, with 2 bases between. Looked up from germline, CDR1 is MSHET and CDR2 is SYDVDS. The CDR3 covers 13 residues. CDR3 bases read: TGTGCTAGCAGTTTATCGGACCAAGACACCCAGTAC. Its protein product is CASSLSDQDTQY. The full CDR3 reads CASSLSDQDTQYF.

About this clone itself: Gene names are mouse gene names. With the read ending 1 residue before the CDR3 end, the germline J gene is used to fill in that end. The V call is TRBV19, the J call TRBJ1-6, with TRBD1 as a possible D gene (6 bases). TRBJ1-6 is an ORF, with its function uncertain. Germline V gene lookup returns CDR1 FNHDT and CDR2 SITEND (reference sequence). This CDR3 has 17 amino acids. Trimming pared 0 bases from V and 0 bases from J, leaving 10 bases between. The chain's CDR3 is CASSIVGQNSYNSPLYF. The CDR3 DNA, read in part, is TGTGCCAGCAGTATAGTGGGACAAAATTCCTATAATTCGCCCCTCTAC.

For this clone: Each gene name is a mouse one. CDR3 bases read: TGTGCCAGCGGTGAGGGGGACAAAAACACCTTGTAC. Its translation: CASGEGDKNTLY. The entire CDR3 protein reads CASGEGDKNTLYF. The V gene is TRBV13-2, the J gene TRBJ2-4; weak D call: TRBD1 (6 bases). With the read ending 1 residue before the CDR3 end, the germline J gene is used to fill in that end. The germline V gene has CDR1 NNHNN and CDR2 SYGAGS (reference sequence). The CDR3 consists of 13 residues. V was cut by 2 bases and J by 4 bases, with 8 bases left in between.

Of note for this clone: Genes and germline come from the mouse. Coverage ceases 1 residue before the CDR3 finishes, and the germline J gene fills in the end. The genes are TRBV19 and TRBJ2-4, with D unresolved. This CDR3 region has 13 residues. The ends were cut back, 1 base at V and 2 bases at J, with 5 bases in the middle. CDR1 and CDR2 (germline): FNHDT, SITEND (reference sequence). The covered CDR3 bases are TGTGCCAGCAGTATATCTGATCAAAACACCTTGTAC. It specifies CASSISDQNTLY. From start to end, the CDR3 is CASSISDQNTLYF.

In regard to this clone: The genes and germline here are from mouse. The read halts 1 residue ahead of the CDR3 end, with the missing end drawn from the germline J gene. V usage is TRBV1 and J usage is TRBJ2-5, with 11 bases identical to TRBD2. Germline assignment: CDR1 NSQYPW and CDR2 LRSPGD (reference sequence). The CDR3 totals 15 residues. V shed 5 bases, J shed 4 bases, and the junction held 5 bases outside the gene matches. CDR3 sequence: CTCSPRLGGKDTQYF. The DNA read from the CDR3 is TGCACCTGCAGTCCTCGACTGGGGGGGAAAGACACCCAGTAC.

Comment on this clone: Gene names are the mouse ones. The CDR3 extends 1 residue past the end of the read, so its final part is completed from the germline J gene. The chain combines TRBV13-2 with TRBJ2-2; 9 nucleotides match TRBD2. Germline loops: CDR1 NNHNN, CDR2 SYGAGS (reference sequence). Trimming cost V 4 bases and J 1 base; bases outside gene matches: 2. The CDR3 covers 15 residues. CDR3 DNA, as far as it was read: TGTGCCAGCGGTCGACTGGGGGTAAACACCGGGCAGCTCTAC. This gives the protein CASGRLGVNTGQLY. The entire CDR3 reads CASGRLGVNTGQLYF.

Turning to this clone: Mouse germline and gene names are used. The CDR3 sequence: CASGDWGAEDTQYF. CDR3 DNA, as far as it was read: TGTGCCAGCGGTGACTGGGGGGCCGAAGACACCCAGTAC. The chain uses TRBV13-2 and TRBJ2-5; TRBD2 aligns across 8 bases. The sequence runs out 1 residue before the end of the CDR3; the remainder is reconstructed from the germline J gene. With V trimmed by 2 bases and J by 4 bases, 3 bases remained unmatched. CDR1 and CDR2 (germline): NNHNN, SYGAGS (reference sequence). The CDR3 loop spans 14 amino acids.

On this clone itself: Gene labels here are mouse ones. The missing CDR3 end, 1 residue past where the read stops, is filled in from the germline J gene. Other DNA sequences in the sample encode the same CDR3. The chain joins TRBV1 to TRBJ2-4; TRBD2 agrees at 9 bases. Germline trimming cut 3 bases from V and 0 bases from J; bases unmatched to any gene: 1. The CDR3 is 15 amino acids. CDR1 is NSQYPW, CDR2 LRSPGD, per germline (reference sequence). The CDR3 sequence is CTCSAGGASQNTLYF. Incomplete CDR3 DNA: TGCACCTGCAGTGCTGGGGGGGCGAGTCAAAACACCTTGTAC.

About this clone itself: These gene names are mouse names. The DNA ends 1 residue before the CDR3 does, and the rest of the CDR3 is filled in from the germline J gene. The chain recombines TRBV19 with TRBJ2-2; the D call may be TRBD1 or TRBD2 (5 bases each). The length of the CDR3 is 12 residues. CDR1 FNHDT and CDR2 SITEND come from the germline V gene (reference sequence). The ends were cut back, 5 bases at V and 7 bases at J, with 9 bases in the middle. CDR3 in amino acids: CASRRGFGQLYF. CDR3 DNA (partial): TGTGCCAGCAGAAGGGGCTTCGGGCAGCTCTAC.

With regard to this clone: Mouse gene names and germline throughout. The sequenced fragment ends 1 residue before the CDR3 boundary, so the rest is inferred from the germline J gene. The chain links TRBV13-3 to TRBJ1-6, with TRBD1 identical over 7 bases. TRBJ1-6 is placed among ORFs of uncertain function. V lost 5 bases, J lost 1 base, and 3 bases stayed unmatched. In germline, CDR1 is NNHDY, CDR2 SYVADS. The CDR3 is made up of 15 amino acids. The CDR3 loop reads CASRDRKSYNSPLYF. The sequenced part of the CDR3 DNA is TGTGCCAGCAGGGACAGGAAATCCTATAATTCGCCCCTCTAC.

Comments on this clone: Germline and genes here are mouse. From the germline J gene comes the end of the CDR3, since the read stops 1 residue before it. The chain employs TRBV13-2 and TRBJ2-3; D is perhaps TRBD1 (6 bases). Trimming pared 3 bases from V and 4 bases from J, leaving 9 bases between. CDR1 NNHNN and CDR2 SYGAGS come from the germline V gene (reference sequence). This CDR3 region has 13 residues. The covered CDR3 bases are TGTGCCAGCGGTGCCGGGACAACAGAAACGCTGTAT. It encodes CASGAGTTETLY. The CDR3 in its entirety is CASGAGTTETLYF.

Points on this clone: All gene names here are mouse names. With the read ending 1 residue before the CDR3 end, the germline J gene is used to fill in that end. Other nucleotide sequences from this sample produce the same CDR3. The V call is TRBV29, the J call TRBJ1-4; D is unclear. CDR1 is MSHET and CDR2 is SYDVDS in the germline V gene. This CDR3 is 14 amino acids long. Deletions cut 2 bases from V and 0 bases from J, with 4 bases between. CDR3 DNA (partial): TGTGCTAGCAGTTTAGGAATTTCCAACGAAAGATTATTT. Its protein is CASSLGISNERLF. The CDR3, in full, reads CASSLGISNERLFF.

In the case of this clone: The gene symbols are mouse symbols. Read sequence stops 1 residue before the CDR3 end, and the germline J gene provides the missing end. This chain joins TRBV5 and TRBJ2-4; 9 bases agree with TRBD1. Germline CDR1 reads LGHNA; CDR2 reads YNLKQL (reference sequence). This CDR3 contains 17 residues. Trimming took 1 base from V and 1 from J; bases not matched to a gene: 6. The sequenced CDR3 bases are TGTGCCAGCAGCCAAGGGGACAGGGTCGTTGGTCAAAACACCTTGTAC. The encoded protein is CASSQGDRVVGQNTLY. The whole CDR3 protein reads CASSQGDRVVGQNTLYF.

On this clone: Gene names refer to mouse genes. The DNA ends 1 residue before the CDR3 does, and the rest of the CDR3 is filled in from the germline J gene. The chain combines TRBV2 with TRBJ2-4, with TRBD2 as a possible D gene (6 bases). The V and J ends lost 3 bases and 0 bases respectively, with 7 bases between them. Germline-derived CDR1 and CDR2 are LGHNA and YSYQKL. CDR3 length: 14 amino acids. Incomplete CDR3 DNA: TGTGCCAGCAGCCAGGGGGGTAGTCAAAACACCTTGTAC. It translates to CASSQGGSQNTLY. The CDR3 in its entirety is CASSQGGSQNTLYF.

This clone has just a few counts. Gene names follow the mouse nomenclature. The sequenced CDR3 bases are TGTGCCAGCAGTTTCTACAGCTATGAACAGTAC. This translates into CASSFYSYEQY. The full-length CDR3 reads as CASSFYSYEQYF. V and J are TRBV14 and TRBJ2-7; D gene unclear. The CDR3 extends 1 residue past the end of the read, so its final part is completed from the germline J gene. CDR1 is SGHDT, CDR2 FRDEAV, per germline. Between the trimmed V and J ends, which lost 0 bases and 3 bases, there was a span of 4 bases. This CDR3 has 12 residues.

The table lists this clone with a few counts. The gene names given are mouse names. Read coverage stops 1 residue before the CDR3 terminus; the germline J gene supplies the remainder. The rearrangement joins TRBV19 to TRBJ2-7; D ambiguous. Germline V CDR1 and CDR2: FNHDT, SITEND (reference sequence). Trimming pared 2 bases from V and 4 bases from J, leaving 4 bases between. This CDR3 comprises 11 residues. The CDR3 loop reads CASSIRYEQYF. The CDR3 bases that were read are TGTGCCAGCAGTATCAGGTATGAACAGTAC.

For this clone: The gene symbols are mouse symbols. The CDR3 end falls 1 residue outside the read, so it is completed with the germline J gene. The V gene is TRBV20, the J gene TRBJ1-1; D call uncertain. Trimming took off 5 bases at V and 1 base at J, with 2 bases between the two ends. The CDR3 has 10 amino acids. The germline V gene has CDR1 GFQATS and CDR2 STVNSAI. Here the CDR3 reads CGAWNTEVFF. The part of the CDR3 DNA that was read is TGTGGTGCTTGGAACACAGAAGTCTTC.

Regarding this clone: The gene names here belong to mouse. The read gets to within 1 residue of the CDR3 end, and the germline J gene fills in the rest. The chain uses TRBV1 and TRBJ2-7; no clear D gene. The CDR3 is 14 residues long. Trimming pared 0 bases from V and 3 bases from J, leaving 9 bases between. Germline lookup yields CDR1 NSQYPW and CDR2 LRSPGD (reference sequence). This CDR3 reads CTCSADPKVYEQYF. The CDR3 bases that were read are TGCACCTGCAGTGCAGATCCCAAGGTCTATGAACAGTAC.

Turning to this clone: Genes here carry mouse names. This chain's CDR3 is CASSDSFQDTQYF. The part of the CDR3 DNA that was read is TGTGCCAGCAGTGATTCCTTCCAAGACACCCAGTAC. J is TRBJ2-5 and V is TRBV13-3, with D unresolved. Sequencing ends 1 residue short of the CDR3 end; the germline J gene provides the rest. Per the germline V gene, CDR1 is NNHDY and CDR2 is SYVADS. The V and J ends lost 1 base and 2 bases respectively, with 5 bases between them. The CDR3 consists of 13 residues.

As concerns this clone: Genes and germline are mouse. Read data end 1 residue before the CDR3 end; the end is taken from the germline J gene. V is TRBV2 and J is TRBJ2-3; 10 positions agree with TRBD1. Germline V gene sequence: CDR1 LGHNA, CDR2 YSYQKL. The CDR3 covers 16 residues. J lost 3 bases, V lost 1 base, and 4 bases had no gene match. The CDR3 loop reads CASSQAGTGVAETLYF. CDR3 DNA (partial): TGTGCCAGCAGCCAAGCCGGGACAGGGGTCGCAGAAACGCTGTAT.

This clone was picked up one time. Germline and genes here are mouse. The read terminates 1 residue before the CDR3 end, so the remaining end is supplied by the germline J gene. J is TRBJ1-1 and V is TRBV20; TRBD1 matches at 10 bases. The CDR3 extends over 17 amino acids. V was clipped by 1 base and J by 1 base; unmatched bases: 9. Germline values: CDR1 GFQATS, CDR2 STVNSAI. CDR3 bases read: TGTGGTGCTAGGGGGCCGGGACAGGGGAAGAGGAACACAGAAGTCTTC. Its translation: CGARGPGQGKRNTEVF. The CDR3 as a whole reads CGARGPGQGKRNTEVFF.

Comments on this clone: The listed genes are named as in mouse. The read terminates 1 residue before the CDR3 end, so the remaining end is supplied by the germline J gene. The chain recombines TRBV31 with TRBJ1-2; 10 bases are shared with TRBD1. Trimming at V came to 0 bases and at J to 3 bases, leaving 4 bases not matched to a gene. Germline V gene lookup returns CDR1 GKSSPN and CDR2 SITVG. The CDR3 is made up of 15 amino acids. This CDR3 is CAWSLRDRGYSDYTF. The sequenced part of the CDR3 DNA is TGTGCCTGGAGTCTCCGGGACAGGGGATACTCCGACTACACC. The whole variable domain, filled in from reference TRBV31 and TRBJ1-2, reads AQTIHQWPVAEIKAVGSPLSLGCTIKGKSSPNLYWYWQATGGTLQQLFYSITVGQVESVVQLNLSASRPKDDQFILSTEKLLLSHSGFYLCAWSLRDRGYSDYTFGSGTRLLVI.

For this clone: Mouse names are used for the genes. The CDR3 end falls 1 residue outside the read, so it is completed with the germline J gene. This chain uses TRBV1 with TRBJ2-7; the D is unclear. V dropped 1 base and J dropped 4 bases, with 8 bases sitting between them. Germline V gene sequence: CDR1 NSQYPW, CDR2 LRSPGD (reference sequence). The CDR3 covers 13 residues. CDR3 residues: CTCSAGERYEQYF. The CDR3 bases that were read are TGCACCTGCAGTGCAGGGGAGAGGTATGAACAGTAC.

Comments on this clone: The germline and genes are mouse ones. The CDR3 end lies 1 residue beyond the end of the read and is filled in from the germline J gene. This rearrangement joins TRBV19 to TRBJ2-2; D is possibly TRBD2 (5 bases). Trimming removed 5 bases from V and 1 base from J, with 9 bases in between. The CDR3 has 14 amino acids. Germline V CDR1 and CDR2: FNHDT, SITEND (reference sequence). The chain's CDR3 is CASRGWENTGQLYF. The part of the CDR3 DNA that was read is TGTGCCAGCAGGGGCTGGGAAAACACCGGGCAGCTCTAC.

On this clone: The listed genes are named as in mouse. The sequenced fragment ends 1 residue before the CDR3 boundary, so the rest is inferred from the germline J gene. V usage is TRBV14 and J usage is TRBJ2-1, with TRBD1 matching 9 bases. The length of the CDR3 is 14 residues. Looked up from germline, CDR1 is SGHDT and CDR2 is FRDEAV. Trimming cost V 2 bases and J 6 bases; bases outside gene matches: 3. The CDR3 here is CASSFWDRVAEQFF. CDR3 bases read: TGTGCCAGCAGTTTTTGGGACAGGGTTGCTGAGCAGTTC.

In regard to this clone: Any gene name here is a mouse gene name. The CDR3 end is not reached by the read, which stops 1 residue before it; the germline J gene fills it in. V gene TRBV13-2 combines with J gene TRBJ1-1; no clear D gene. There are 10 residues in the CDR3. V lost 7 bases and J lost 3, with 4 bases in between. CDR1 and CDR2 from the germline V gene are NNHNN and SYGAGS (reference sequence). The CDR3 DNA, read in part, is TGTGCCAGCCGGGACACAGAAGTCTTC. This sequence encodes CASRDTEVF. The entire CDR3 protein reads CASRDTEVFF.

A remark on this clone: The listed genes are named as in mouse. The read ends 1 residue shy of where the CDR3 ends; the end is completed using the germline J gene. The V gene is TRBV13-2, the J gene TRBJ2-4, with a possible D match to TRBD2 (5 bases). This CDR3 region has 13 residues. CDR1 is NNHNN, CDR2 SYGAGS, per germline (reference sequence). With 1 base removed from V and 6 bases from J, the gap between germline ends came to 9 bases. CDR3 DNA, as far as it was read: TGTGCCAGCGGTGATAATGGGGTGAACACCTTGTAC. Its translation is CASGDNGVNTLY. The full CDR3 is CASGDNGVNTLYF.

This clone came up a few times. Mouse gene names and germline throughout. Sequencing ends 1 residue short of the CDR3 end; the germline J gene provides the rest. V usage is TRBV5 and J usage is TRBJ2-7, with 7 bases fitting TRBD2. Germline CDR1 and CDR2: LGHNA and YNLKQL (reference sequence). This CDR3 is 17 amino acids long. Trimming cost V 0 bases and J 0 bases; bases outside gene matches: 8. The CDR3 sequence is CASSQDELGRSSYEQYF. The CDR3 bases that were read are TGTGCCAGCAGCCAAGATGAACTGGGGAGGAGCTCCTATGAACAGTAC.

This clone was observed once. Genes here carry mouse names. The read comes to an end 1 residue before the CDR3 does, leaving the germline J gene to fill in the end. This chain links TRBV13-3 with TRBJ1-1; TRBD1 agrees at 12 bases. The CDR3 is made up of 16 amino acids. The germline gives CDR1 NNHDY, CDR2 SYVADS. Trimming at V came to 2 bases and at J to 1 base, leaving 3 bases not matched to a gene. The part of the CDR3 DNA that was read is TGTGCCAGCAGTGAGCCGGGACAGGGGGCGAACACAGAAGTCTTC. Encoded protein: CASSEPGQGANTEVF. The CDR3 as a whole reads CASSEPGQGANTEVFF.